The 7 T cell receptor beta chains reported below all come from one sample, sequenced in a study of T cell changes during pregnancy in multiple sclerosis. Produced via immunoSEQ multiplex PCR; TCRdb's table is partial and in-frame only. The data show about 61,000 clones, with 70% to 90% seen just once and approximately 1.8% held by the top ten. Here the sequenced sample was peripheral blood, taken in the first trimester of pregnancy. These receptors all stem from a female donor with multiple sclerosis, enrolled in a pregnancy study.

The chain employs TRBV4-1 and TRBJ2-3; 8 bases map to TRBD2. The CDR3 sequence is 16 residues long. V shed 0 bases and J 5 bases; nucleotides not matched to a gene: 7. Germline V gene data show CDR1 as MGHRA and CDR2 as YSYEKL. DNA for the CDR3: TGCGCCAGCAGCCAAGAAAGGGCGGGAGGCAGAGATACGCAGTATTTT. Protein product: CASSQERAGGRDTQYF.

This chain uses TRBV27 with TRBJ2-2; D unclear. CDR3 size: 13 residues. CDR1 is MNHEY and CDR2 is SMNVEV in the germline V gene (reference sequence). V was cut by 6 bases and J by 0 bases, with 5 bases left in between. The CDR3 nucleotides read TGTGCCAGCAGACGGGCGAACACCGGGGAGCTGTTTTTT. The encoded protein is CASRRANTGELFF.

Worth noting for this clone: Other DNA sequences in the sample encode the same CDR3. The V and J genes are TRBV5-1 and TRBJ2-2; tentative D call: TRBD1 (5 bases). The ends were cut back, 1 base at V and 1 base at J, with 8 bases in the middle. CDR1 SGHRS and CDR2 YFSETQ come from the germline V gene. The CDR3 runs 15 residues. The CDR3 bases are TGCGCCAGCAGCTTGAGGCAGGGGAACACCGGGGAGCTGTTTTTT. Protein: CASSLRQGNTGELFF. Together with reference TRBV5-1 and TRBJ2-2, the CDR3 gives the full variable domain: KAGVTQTPRYLIKTRGQQVTLSCSPISGHRSVSWYQQTPGQGLQFLFEYFSETQRNKGNFPGRFSGRQFSNSRSEMNVSTLELGDSALYLCASSLRQGNTGELFFGEGSRLTVL.

This rearrangement joins TRBV6-1 to TRBJ1-4, with a possible D match to TRBD1 (6 bases). The CDR3 has 16 amino acids. Trimming left V 2 bases short and J 4 bases short, with 14 bases between. In germline, CDR1 is MNHNS, CDR2 SASEGT. The CDR3 DNA reads TGTGCCAGCAGTGAATTTGGCGCGGACAGTAATGAAAAACTGTTTTTT. Translating gives CASSEFGADSNEKLFF.

This chain links TRBV9 with TRBJ2-5; 7 nucleotides align to TRBD2. V was pared by 2 bases and J by 5 bases, with 9 bases of the junction left unmatched. The CDR3 runs 15 residues. Germline V lookup: CDR1 SGDLS, CDR2 YYNGEE. In DNA form, the CDR3 reads TGTGCCAGCAGCGTTATGGCGGGAGACGGTGAGACCCAGTACTTC. Protein: CASSVMAGDGETQYF.

This chain links TRBV10-2 with TRBJ1-5, with TRBD1 as a possible D gene (6 bases). Germline lookup yields CDR1 WSHSY and CDR2 SAAADI. V was trimmed by 3 bases and J by 6 bases, leaving 15 bases between them. This CDR3 comprises 15 residues. In nucleotides, the CDR3 is TGCGCCAGCAGTGACGAGGGGGTAGTGCGTCAGCCCCAGCATTTT. This gives the protein CASSDEGVVRQPQHF.

CDR3 coding DNA: TGCGCCAGCAGCCAAGCCGATGGCTACACCTTC. Protein sequence: CASSQADGYTF. The chain recombines TRBV4-1 with TRBJ1-2, with D unresolved. The CDR3 covers 11 residues. Germline loops: CDR1 MGHRA, CDR2 YSYEKL. V lost 1 base, J lost 6 bases, and 3 bases lay in between.